These T cell receptor beta chains were read from a single sample in a study of tumor-infiltrating lymphocytes in primary liver carcinoma. In TCRdb, the multiplex PCR reads were re-called with MiXCR into one record per CDR3 protein. The data contain about 320,000 distinct CDR3 sequences, 50% to 60% of them singletons. Sequenced: peripheral blood. The source of these receptors is a woman in her 30s with primary liver carcinoma and hepatitis B virus infection. CDR3s include the opening cysteine and the closing phenylalanine or tryptophan. D genes are given only for firm matches. Some rows have no size entry. The others give once, few or many, or a class for an expanded clone.

j_gene	abundance	v_gene	d_gene	CDR3nt	CDR3aa
TRBJ2-7	NA	TRBV6-1	NA	TGTGCCACCACCCTTCTTGGGTTTGGCTACGAGCAGTACTTC	CATTLLGFGYEQYF
TRBJ2-1	once	TRBV7-2	TRBD1	TGTGCCAGCAGCCTCGATCAGGGGGCTTTCGATGAGCAGTTCTTC	CASSLDQGAFDEQFF
TRBJ1-5	NA	TRBV5-5	NA	TGTGCCACCAGCTTGTTAGGGGAGAGCAATCAGCCCCAGCATTTT	CATSLLGESNQPQHF
TRBJ2-1	NA	TRBV14	TRBD2	TGTGCCAGCAGCCAAGAATTCCCTTCTCTTAGCGGGCCCATCTCCTTCTACAATGAGCAGTTCTTC	CASSQEFPSLSGPISFYNEQFF
TRBJ1-5	few	TRBV6-1	NA	TGTGCCAGCAGTGAAGATGGTTTCGGGTGGAATCAGCCCCAGCATTTT	CASSEDGFGWNQPQHF
TRBJ2-7	NA	TRBV4-3	NA	TGCGCCAGCAGCCAAAATTTTCCAGGGTCCTACGAGCTGTACTTC	CASSQNFPGSYELYF
TRBJ2-5	many	TRBV29-1	NA	TGCACGACGAGACTAAGGTCAGAGACCCAGTACTTC	CTTRLRSETQYF
TRBJ2-3	many	TRBV12-3/TRBV12-4	NA	TGTGCCAGCAATCTTTCGGGGGATACGCAGTATTTT	CASNLSGDTQYF
TRBJ2-3	NA	TRBV30	TRBD2	TGTGCCTGCGGACTAGCGGGAGGCCCTAGCACAGGTACGCAGTATTTT	CACGLAGGPSTGTQYF
TRBJ2-5	NA	TRBV5-8	NA	TGTGCCAGCAGCCCACAAGGCGGATGGTTGGAGACCCAGTACTTC	CASSPQGGWLETQYF
TRBJ2-2	NA	TRBV30	NA	TGTGCCTGGAGCCTTGGGTCATATGCAGTGACCGGGGAGCTGTTTTTT	CAWSLGSYAVTGELFF
TRBJ2-1	NA	TRBV21-1	NA	TGTGCCAGCAGCCCTTCGGACAGGGAGGGTTACAATGAGCAGTTCTTC	CASSPSDREGYNEQFF
TRBJ2-7	many	TRBV6-5	NA	TGTGCCAGCAGTTCCCCGGGACGAAGCTCCTACGAGCAGTACTTC	CASSSPGRSSYEQYF
TRBJ2-4	many	TRBV6-1	NA	TGTGCCAGCAGTGAATGGGGGAGGAAAAACATTCAGTACTTC	CASSEWGRKNIQYF
TRBJ2-1	once	TRBV6-6	NA	TGTGCCAGCAGTTATCAGGGTCAGAACTATAATGAGCAGTTCTTC	CASSYQGQNYNEQFF
TRBJ2-7	few	TRBV12-3/TRBV12-4	NA	TGTACCAGCCGAGGCACTGGCGGATCCTACGAGCAGTACTTC	CTSRGTGGSYEQYF
TRBJ2-1	NA	TRBV11-3	TRBD2	TGTGCCAGCAGCCCCCCCTTAGGACTAGCGGGGAACAATGAGCTGTTCTTC	CASSPPLGLAGNNELFF
TRBJ1-1	NA	TRBV10-3	NA	TGTGCTATCAGTAAAGGGACGACGATGAACACTGAAGCTTTCTTT	CAISKGTTMNTEAFF
TRBJ1-1	NA	TRBV6-6	TRBD1	TGTGTCAGCAGTTGGGACAGGGGCTCGAACACTGAAGCTTTCTTT	CVSSWDRGSNTEAFF
TRBJ1-1	NA	TRBV6-1	TRBD1	TGTGCCAGCAGGGTACAGGGGTATACTGCAGCTTTCTTT	CASRVQGYTAAFF
TRBJ2-1	many	TRBV4-1	NA	TGCGCCAGCAGCTGGCAGCACAATGAGCAGTTCTTC	CASSWQHNEQFF
TRBJ2-7	NA	TRBV29-1	NA	TGCAGTGTTGCTAGGACCCTCTCCTACCAGCAGTACTTC	CSVARTLSYQQYF
TRBJ1-1	NA	TRBV12-3/TRBV12-4	NA	TGTGCCAGCAGGCGCCGACGGGGGAACACTGAAGCTTTCTTT	CASRRRRGNTEAFF
TRBJ1-1	many	TRBV6-2/TRBV6-3	NA	TGTGCCAGCAGCCACAAGAGGGGGGCTGAAGCTTTCTTT	CASSHKRGAEAFF
TRBJ2-3	NA	TRBV28	TRBD1	TGTACCAGCAGCCCCGCAGGGGGCAGGTCAGATACGCAGTATTTT	CTSSPAGGRSDTQYF
TRBJ2-1	many	TRBV29-1	NA	TGCAGCCTTGAGGTTCGGAATCACAATGAGCAGTTCTTC	CSLEVRNHNEQFF
TRBJ2-3	NA	TRBV30	TRBD2	TGTGCCTGGAGCCTCGGACTAGCGGGGGTCACAGATACGCAGTATTTT	CAWSLGLAGVTDTQYF
TRBJ2-7	few	TRBV4-1	TRBD2	TGCGCCAGCATACGGACTAGCGCCAACTACGAGCAGTACTTC	CASIRTSANYEQYF
TRBJ1-1	NA	TRBV4-2	NA	TGTGCCAGCAGCCAAGAGTCGGGGGCCAACACTGAAGCTTTCTTT	CASSQESGANTEAFF
TRBJ1-3	many	TRBV11-2	TRBD1	TGTGCCAGCAGCTTAGCGGACAGGGTAAACACCATATATTTT	CASSLADRVNTIYF
TRBJ2-1	once	TRBV12-3/TRBV12-4	NA	TGTGCCAGCAACTTCGGAGGAACAGACAATGATCAGTTCTTC	CASNFGGTDNDQFF
TRBJ1-5	NA	TRBV5-5	NA	TGTGCCAGCAGCTTGGAATGGGGGGCAGCCCAGCATTTT	CASSLEWGAAQHF
TRBJ2-1	NA	TRBV19	TRBD2	TGTGCCAGTAGCTCGGGACTAGCGGGGGGAAACAATGAGCAGTTCTTC	CASSSGLAGGNNEQFF
TRBJ1-5	NA	TRBV6-6	NA	TGTGCCAGCAGTGGGGGGATGGGCAATCAGCCCCAGCATTTT	CASSGGMGNQPQHF
TRBJ1-2	many	TRBV6-5	NA	TGTGCCAGCTCGGAGGGCTTTTCCGGCTATGGCTACACCTTC	CASSEGFSGYGYTF
TRBJ1-1	many	TRBV29-1	NA	TGCAGCGTTATATTATTCTCCGGGACAATGACCGAAGCTTTCTTT	CSVILFSGTMTEAFF
TRBJ1-6	few	TRBV5-5	NA	TGTGCCAGCAGCTCATGGGTCGAGGGTTCACCCCTCCACTTT	CASSSWVEGSPLHF
TRBJ1-2	NA	TRBV6-6	NA	TGTGCCAGCAGTCCACGGGAGGGGGACTGTGGCTACACCTTC	CASSPREGDCGYTF
TRBJ2-5	NA	TRBV4-3	TRBD2	TGCGCCAGTAGCGACTCTAGCGGGAGTGAGACCCGGTACTTC	CASSDSSGSETRYF
TRBJ2-2	NA	TRBV6-2/TRBV6-3	NA	TGTGCCAGCAGTCGTGAGGGCACCGGGGAGCCGTTTTTT	CASSREGTGEPFF
TRBJ2-7	NA	TRBV6-5	NA	TGTGCCACCAGGGATTACTCCTACGAGCAGTACTTC	CATRDYSYEQYF
TRBJ1-5	NA	TRBV30	NA	TGTGCCTGGAGTGAACAGCGCGATCAGCCCCAGCATTTC	CAWSEQRDQPQHF
TRBJ2-5	few	TRBV7-8	TRBD1	TGTGCCAGCAGCACGAACAGGGGGCGTCAAGAGACCCAGTACTTC	CASSTNRGRQETQYF
TRBJ2-6	NA	TRBV7-8	NA	TGTGCCAGCAGCTTACAGGGCCTAGACTTCTCTGGGGCCAACGTCCTGACTTTC	CASSLQGLDFSGANVLTF
TRBJ2-5	once	TRBV5-1	TRBD1	TGCGCCAGCAGCTTGGCGACAGGGGGGCCACGGGAGACCCATTACTTC	CASSLATGGPRETHYF
TRBJ1-1	NA	TRBV5-1	NA	TGCGCCAGCAGCTTGGCTTCCGGGATGCTCACTGAAGCTTTCTTT	CASSLASGMLTEAFF
TRBJ2-7	NA	TRBV11-2	TRBD2	TGTGCCAGCAGCCAAACTAGCGGGAGAGCGGGCGAGCAACACTTC	CASSQTSGRAGEQHF
TRBJ2-3	few	TRBV6-2/TRBV6-3	NA	TGTGCCACGGGACGCACAGATACGCAGTATTTT	CATGRTDTQYF
TRBJ1-2	few	TRBV4-2	TRBD1	TGTGCCAGCTTGGACAGGAACTATGGCTACACCTTC	CASLDRNYGYTF
TRBJ2-2	many	TRBV6-2/TRBV6-3	NA	TGTGCCAGCAGTTACTCGTGGGGCGCGAACACCGGGGAGCTGTTTTTT	CASSYSWGANTGELFF
TRBJ2-5	NA	TRBV11-1	TRBD2	TGTGCCAGCAGCTTCGTGGGAGGGCCAGAAGAGACCCAGTACTTC	CASSFVGGPEETQYF